This entry lists 12 T cell receptor beta chains sequenced from one sample in a study of blood T cell repertoires in COVID-19. Produced via immunoSEQ multiplex PCR; TCRdb's table is partial and in-frame only. The sample yields about 14,000 clones, 75% to 85% seen once. Sequencing was carried out using peripheral blood. The source of these receptors is a woman in her fifties or sixties with active or convalescent COVID-19.

The CDR3: CASRMDSDYEQYF. In nucleotides, the CDR3 is TGTGCCAGTCGCATGGACTCGGACTACGAGCAGTACTTC. V gene TRBV5-4 combines with J gene TRBJ2-7; D is possibly TRBD2 (5 bases). Germline V gene lookup returns CDR1 SGHNT and CDR2 YYREEE (reference sequence). With 8 bases removed from V and 3 bases from J, the gap between germline ends came to 15 bases. The CDR3 is 13 residues long.

In its sample, this clone is medium-sized. The V gene is TRBV5-1, the J gene TRBJ1-3, with D unclear. Trimming took off 8 bases at V and 0 bases at J, with 6 bases between the two ends. This CDR3 is built from 12 residues. Germline assignment: CDR1 SGHRS and CDR2 YFSETQ. CDR3 sequence (DNA): TGCGCCAGACGAGACTCTGGAAACACCATATATTTT. Translating gives CARRDSGNTIYF. Supplemented by reference TRBV5-1 and TRBJ1-3, the full variable domain reads KAGVTQTPRYLIKTRGQQVTLSCSPISGHRSVSWYQQTPGQGLQFLFEYFSETQRNKGNFPGRFSGRQFSNSRSEMNVSTLELGDSALYLCARRDSGNTIYFGEGSWLTVV.

The CDR3 sequence is CASSLIKGAHGNTIYF. CDR3 in DNA: TGTGCCAGCAGTTTGATCAAGGGGGCACATGGAAACACCATATATTTT. The V call is TRBV28, the J call TRBJ1-3; 7 bases line up with TRBD1. The CDR3 runs to 16 residues. V shed 3 bases, J shed 3 bases, and the junction held 8 bases outside the gene matches. CDR1 and CDR2 (germline): MDHEN, SYDVKM.

The chain combines TRBV28 with TRBJ2-7; 9 bases agree with TRBD2. Unmatched junction bases numbered 15, after V lost 7 bases and J lost 5 bases. Germline assignment: CDR1 MDHEN and CDR2 SYDVKM. The CDR3 contains 16 residues. CDR3 sequence: CASTPTRGGRAHEQYF. The CDR3 DNA sequence: TGTGCCAGCACTCCTACTCGAGGCGGGAGGGCCCACGAGCAGTACTTC.

In its sample, this clone was seen once. The V and J genes are TRBV5-6 and TRBJ2-5; TRBD1 matches at 11 bases. V was clipped by 3 bases and J by 5 bases; unmatched bases: 3. CDR3 size: 14 residues. Germline V gene sequence: CDR1 SGHDT, CDR2 YYEEEE. The CDR3 loop reads CASSSGTGGETQYF. The DNA for the CDR3 is TGTGCCAGCAGCTCCGGGACAGGGGGGGAGACCCAGTACTTC.

The chain couples TRBV6-5 to TRBJ1-1; maybe TRBD1 (5 bases). This CDR3 is built from 13 residues. Germline CDR1 reads MNHEY; CDR2 reads SVGAGI. Trimming shortened V by 6 bases and J by 0 bases, and 8 bases separated the two germline ends. This chain's CDR3 is CASRETVNTEAFF. The CDR3 bases are TGTGCCAGCAGGGAGACAGTGAACACTGAAGCTTTCTTT.

The V call is TRBV6-1, the J call TRBJ1-3; maybe TRBD1 (6 bases). CDR3 length: 14 residues. The V gene lost 2 bases and the J gene lost 5 bases, with 10 bases spanning the gap. Looked up from germline, CDR1 is MNHNS and CDR2 is SASEGT. CDR3 nucleotide sequence: TGTGCCAGCAGTGAACTTACAGGGCGAAACACCATATATTTT. This codes for CASSELTGRNTIYF.

CDR3 nucleotides: TGTGCCAGCAGTTTAGACCGAGGAGGCTACACCTTC. This translates into CASSLDRGGYTF. V and J are TRBV6-5 and TRBJ1-2, with D unresolved. CDR1 is MNHEY and CDR2 is SVGAGI in the germline V gene. The CDR3 contains 12 residues. Trimming removed 4 bases from V and 8 bases from J, with 11 bases in between.

This clone was picked up a small number of times. This chain uses TRBV5-1 with TRBJ2-7; 7 bases line up with TRBD2. From germline, CDR1 is SGHRS and CDR2 YFSETQ. V gave up 0 bases and J gave up 6 bases; unmatched junction bases: 6. The CDR3 has 14 amino acids. The CDR3 sequence is CASSLDWAGAEQYF. CDR3 in DNA: TGCGCCAGCAGCTTGGATTGGGCGGGAGCCGAGCAGTACTTC.

The J gene is TRBJ2-1, the V gene TRBV16; 11 bases are a match to TRBD1. The CDR3 runs to 18 residues. Germline V gene lookup returns CDR1 KGHSY and CDR2 FQNENV. The V segment lost 0 bases and the J segment 4 bases; nucleotides outside the gene matches: 8. The DNA of the CDR3 is TGTGCCAGCAGCCAATCGATTAGGACAGGGGGCAGATACAATGAGCAGTTCTTC. Translating it yields CASSQSIRTGGRYNEQFF.

This clone has only one observation. The chain links TRBV7-8 to TRBJ2-5, with unresolved D. With 6 bases removed from V and 5 bases from J, the gap between germline ends came to 7 bases. CDR3 length equals 11 residues. CDR1 SGHVS and CDR2 FQNEAQ come from the germline V gene. CDR3 in amino acids: CASSPAETQYF. The CDR3 DNA is TGTGCCAGCAGTCCTGCGGAGACCCAGTACTTC.

The V and J genes are TRBV6-5 and TRBJ1-6; D may be TRBD1 (6 bases). CDR1 is MNHEY, CDR2 SVGAGI, per germline. The CDR3 covers 14 residues. Trimming took off 2 bases at V and 7 bases at J, with 9 bases between the two ends. CDR3 region: CASSYRDKNSPLHF. DNA for the CDR3: TGTGCCAGCAGTTACCGGGACAAGAATTCACCCCTCCACTTT.